This T cell receptor beta chain was obtained from a study of OX40 agonist ivuxolimab in advanced cancers. In the study overall: Ivuxolimab doses were 0.01, 0.1, 0.3, 1.5, 3 or 10 mg/kg every 2 weeks.

Germline V gene lookup returns CDR1 ENHRY and CDR2 SYGVKD. V shed 4 bases and J 4 bases; nucleotides not matched to a gene: 9. The CDR3 has 16 residues. The table came from immunoSEQ multiplex PCR; TCRdb's copy has only in-frame clones and leaves some out. The data contain roughly 130,000 clones, about 94% of them singletons. The clonotype comes from an adult with an advanced solid tumor such as melanoma, head and neck, liver or kidney cancer. The rearrangement links TRBV10-3 to TRBJ1-1, with 10 bases identical to TRBD1. Material: CD4+ or CD8+ T cells sorted from blood, obtained in a trial of the OX40 agonist ivuxolimab. The CDR3 reads CAISAGQGFSGTEAFF. CDR3 DNA sequence: TGTGCCATCAGTGCGGGACAGGGGTTCTCAGGCACTGAAGCTTTCTTT.